The sequence of this TCR beta chain was determined in a study of blood T cells in healthy people across ages. Findings of the study overall: Age showed a roughly linear inverse relationship with TCR beta diversity per million T cells.

The authors ran a second PCR of 7 to 11 cycles using a sample-barcoded 5' primer and a J-beta primer mix. Via MiXCR, TCRdb re-called the 5' RACE reads, giving one row per CDR3 protein. This sample has approximately 770,000 distinct CDR3 sequences, with about three fifths found just once. This clonotype has more than one count but fewer than ten. Its antigen is not identified. V gave up 2 bases and J gave up 8 bases, with 15 bases separating them. This CDR3 spans 15 amino acids. Germline CDR1 and CDR2: LGHNA and YSLEER. The authors drew around 9.3 milliliters of peripheral blood from each donor. Samples each had at least 5.5 micrograms of total RNA extracted.

Sequenced material: blood. V usage is TRBV4-3 and J usage is TRBJ1-4; D may be TRBD1 (6 bases). The receptor was isolated from a man between 25 and 39 years old in good health. The CDR3 DNA follows: TGCGCCAGCAGCCAATTAGGGGGGGAACAAGAAAAACTGTTTTTT. It translates to CASSQLGGEQEKLFF.